This T cell receptor beta chain was sequenced for a study of blood T cell repertoires in COVID-19. Participant ages covered roughly 18 to 89 years across 24 US areas. Which cohort a participant joined came from the clinical history participants gave. The germline V gene encodes CDR1 SQVTM and CDR2 ANQGSEA. The CDR3 contains 12 residues. V lost 3 bases and J lost 0, with 4 bases in between. Per the study methods: Scientists estimated how many nucleated cells there were by amplifying reference gene primers. Clones were read by immunoSEQ multiplex PCR, and TCRdb kept only the in-frame ones, dropping some. The V and J calls and the clone size are those of that table, but D and trimming were determined from the DNA. The sample lists 250,000 or so clones, around 86% seen once, with roughly 2% in the top ten.

The chain combines TRBV29-1 with TRBJ2-3, with D unresolved. The sequence came from a woman between 50 and 59 years old who had recovered from COVID-19. Specimen: PBMCs or T cells enriched from blood (not recorded which). This CDR3 is CSVDPSTDTQYF. Here the CDR3 DNA reads TGCAGCGTTGACCCAAGCACAGATACGCAGTATTTT.